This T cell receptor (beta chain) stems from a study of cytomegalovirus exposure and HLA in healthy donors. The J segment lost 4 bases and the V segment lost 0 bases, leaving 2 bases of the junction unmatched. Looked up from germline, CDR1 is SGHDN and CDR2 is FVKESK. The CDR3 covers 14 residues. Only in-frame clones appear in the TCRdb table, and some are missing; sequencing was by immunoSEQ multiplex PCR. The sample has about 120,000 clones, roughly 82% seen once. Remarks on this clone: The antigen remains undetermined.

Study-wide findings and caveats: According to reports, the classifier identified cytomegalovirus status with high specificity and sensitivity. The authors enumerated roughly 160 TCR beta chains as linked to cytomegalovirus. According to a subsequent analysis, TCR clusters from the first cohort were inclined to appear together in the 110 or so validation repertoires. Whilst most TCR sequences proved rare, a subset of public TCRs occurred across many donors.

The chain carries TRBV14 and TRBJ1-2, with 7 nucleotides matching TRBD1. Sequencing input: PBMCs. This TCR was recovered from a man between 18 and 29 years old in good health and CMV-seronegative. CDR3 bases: TGTGCCAGCAGCCAAGATAAGGGGGCCTATGGCTACACCTTC. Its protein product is CASSQDKGAYGYTF.